The 22 T cell receptor beta chains below come from one sample, sequenced in a study of T cells in women clearing cervical HPV infection (dated by TCRdb to the late 2010s). The library relied on the immunoSEQ multiplex PCR assay. TCRdb stores this immuneACCESS table with in-frame sequences only. Part of the clones is absent; in the studies checked, under half of the shortfall reflects unresolved V genes, and no reason is known for the rest. This sample's table has entries for 25,000 to 30,000 clones. Of the sample, more than 9.5% is held by the ten largest clones. The specimen sequenced was blood buffy coat. The receptors originated from a woman between 18 and 70 years old with a cervical HPV16 infection that either progressed to CIN3+ or cleared (not recorded which).

Concerning this clone: The junction and the germline gene differ at one end; a read error may be behind it. The read gets to within 3 residues of the CDR3 end, and the germline J gene fills in the rest. The V call is TRBV4-2, the J call TRBJ1-4; 7 positions agree with TRBD1. Germline V gene sequence: CDR1 LGHNA, CDR2 YNFKEQ. This CDR3 contains 15 residues. The CDR3 loop reads CASSQEGGVARKLFF. CDR3 bases read: TGCGCCAGCAGCCAAGAAGGGGGCGTTGCGAGAAAA.

Worth noting for this clone: The DNA ends 3 residues before the CDR3 does, and the rest of the CDR3 is filled in from the germline J gene. The genes are TRBV5-6 and TRBJ2-7; 10 nucleotides agree with TRBD1. CDR1 SGHDT and CDR2 YYEEEE come from the germline V gene. The CDR3 sequence is 15 residues long. The trim removed 3 bases at V and 3 bases at J, leaving 6 bases unmatched. The CDR3 region is CASSSGQGVVYEQYF. The CDR3 DNA, read in part, is TGTGCCAGCAGCTCAGGACAGGGGGTAGTCTACGAG.

Worth noting for this clone: The CDR3 is cut off 3 residues early in the read; its end comes from the germline J gene. J is TRBJ2-7 and V is TRBV6-2 or TRBV6-3, with D tentatively TRBD2 (6 bases). The CDR3 length is 15 residues. Trimming removed 7 bases from V and 4 bases from J, with 20 bases in between. In germline, CDR1 is MNHEY, CDR2 SVGEGT. CDR3 bases read: TGTGCCAGCATTCCTGCGGGGACCTTCCTTTACGAG. Translation: CASIPAGTFLYE. The full CDR3 is CASIPAGTFLYEQYF.

To note about this clone: The observed sequence ends 3 residues before the CDR3 terminus, with the missing tail filled in from the germline J gene. The V and J genes are TRBV7-8 and TRBJ1-2, with TRBD1 matching 9 bases. Germline V lookup: CDR1 SGHVS, CDR2 FQNEAQ. CDR3 length equals 15 residues. The CDR3 here is CASSLGSGTGTGYTF. The part of the CDR3 DNA that was read is TGTGCCAGCAGCTTAGGAAGCGGGACAGGGACCGGC. Filled out from reference TRBV7-8 and TRBJ1-2, the complete variable domain reads GAGVSQSPRYKVAKRGQDVALRCDPISGHVSLFWYQQALGQGPEFLTYFQNEAQLDKSGLPSDRFFAERPEGSVSTLKIQRTQQEDSAVYLCASSLGSGTGTGYTFGSGTRLTVV.

With respect to this clone: The CDR3 extends 3 residues past the end of the read, so its final part is completed from the germline J gene. J is TRBJ2-7 and V is TRBV18; 7 positions agree with TRBD2. CDR1 and CDR2 (germline): KGHSH, LQKENI. J was trimmed by 6 bases and V by 3 bases; bases with no gene match: 8. The CDR3 covers 14 residues. CDR3 sequence: CASSPGGGVAEQYF. CDR3 bases read: TGTGCCAGCTCACCCGGTGGGGGGGTTGCCGAG.

With respect to this clone: Coverage ceases 3 residues before the CDR3 finishes, and the germline J gene fills in the end. The J gene is TRBJ2-1, the V gene TRBV11-2; D is undetermined. V lost 5 bases and J lost 7, with 9 bases in between. Germline V CDR1 and CDR2: SGHAT, FQNNGV. The CDR3 runs to 12 residues. CDR3: CASSATWNEQFF. The DNA read from the CDR3 is TGTGCCAGCAGCGCCACTTGGAATGAG.

In the case of this clone: Read data end 3 residues before the CDR3 end; the end is taken from the germline J gene. The rearrangement links TRBV13 to TRBJ1-4, with a possible D match to TRBD1 (6 bases). The CDR3 consists of 14 residues. CDR1 is PRHDT and CDR2 is FYEKMQ in the germline V gene (reference sequence). CDR3 region: CASSLRTDNSPLFF. The part of the CDR3 DNA that was read is TGTGCCAGCAGCTTAAGGACAGATAATTCACCA.

Comment on this clone: The CDR3 extends 3 residues past the end of the read, so its final part is completed from the germline J gene. The rearrangement uses TRBV28 and TRBJ1-5; maybe TRBD1 (6 bases). Germline V gene data show CDR1 as MDHEN and CDR2 as SYDVKM. The CDR3 is made up of 15 amino acids. The V and J ends lost 10 bases and 5 bases respectively, with 21 bases between them. CDR3 region: CANSPGGGLYQPQHF. CDR3 bases read: TGTGCCAACTCTCCCGGGGGGGGGCTCTATCAGCCC.

On this clone: The read falls 3 residues short of the CDR3 end, and the missing part is taken from the germline J gene. The chain carries TRBV7-9 and TRBJ2-3, with D unclear. V was trimmed by 2 bases and J by 5 bases, leaving 5 bases between them. This CDR3 has 12 residues. Germline assignment: CDR1 SEHNR and CDR2 FQNEAQ (reference sequence). The CDR3 region is CASSLPGDTQYF. The sequenced part of the CDR3 DNA is TGTGCCAGCAGCTTACCGGGAGATACG.

Comments on this clone: The missing CDR3 end, 3 residues past where the read stops, is filled in from the germline J gene. The rearrangement links TRBV6-1 to TRBJ2-6, with D perhaps matching TRBD1 or TRBD2 (5 bases each). Between the trimmed V and J ends, which lost 4 bases and 0 bases, there was a span of 7 bases. The germline gives CDR1 MNHNS, CDR2 SASEGT. CDR3 length: 15 amino acids. The CDR3 DNA, read in part, is TGTGCCAGCAGTGGAGGGGACTCTGGGGCCAACGTC. It is translated as CASSGGDSGANV. The CDR3 in its entirety is CASSGGDSGANVLTF.

A word on this clone: The read ends 3 residues shy of where the CDR3 ends; the end is completed using the germline J gene. V is TRBV5-1 and J is TRBJ2-3; D possibly corresponds to TRBD1 (5 bases). Germline CDR1 SGHRS, CDR2 YFSETQ. The CDR3 sequence is 12 residues long. The part of the CDR3 DNA that was read is TGCGCCAGCACCGACAGTCAAGAGACG. Amino acids: CASTDSQET. The complete CDR3 reads CASTDSQETQYF.

About this clone: The CDR3 extends 3 residues past the end of the read, so its final part is completed from the germline J gene. The chain uses TRBV24-1 and TRBJ2-1, with D possibly being TRBD2 (6 bases). Between the trimmed V and J ends, which lost 4 bases and 2 bases, there was a span of 23 bases. CDR1 is KGHDR, CDR2 SFDVKD, per germline. The CDR3 spans 19 residues. This CDR3 is CATSDPLPGAGRAYNEQFF. The CDR3 bases that were read are TGTGCCACCAGTGACCCATTACCGGGTGCGGGGAGAGCCTACAATGAG.

On this clone itself: The CDR3 goes on 3 residues after the read ends, and that part is filled in from the germline J gene. The chain joins TRBV30 to TRBJ2-7, with 8 nucleotides matching TRBD2. J lost 1 base, V lost 4 bases, and 0 bases had no gene match. The CDR3 is 12 residues long. Germline V CDR1 and CDR2: GTSNPN, SVGIG (reference sequence). The CDR3 sequence is CAWTGGSYEQYF. The CDR3 DNA, read in part, is TGTGCCTGGACGGGGGGGTCCTACGAG. Looking up the rest from reference TRBV30 and TRBJ2-7 gives the full variable domain: SQTIHQWPATLVQPVGSPLSLECTVEGTSNPNLYWYRQAAGRGLQLLFYSVGIGQISSEVPQNLSASRPQDRQFILSSKKLLLSDSGFYLCAWTGGSYEQYFGPGTRLTVT.

Concerning this clone itself: The read terminates 3 residues before the CDR3 end, so the remaining end is supplied by the germline J gene. The chain recombines TRBV6-1 with TRBJ1-1, with D uncertain. The germline V gene encodes CDR1 MNHNS and CDR2 SASEGT. V was pared by 2 bases and J by 1 base, with 8 bases between. This CDR3 is built from 14 residues. The sequenced CDR3 bases are TGTGCCAGCAGTGAATCGCGGAAGAACACTGAA. Amino acid sequence: CASSESRKNTE. The whole CDR3 is CASSESRKNTEAFF.

As regards this clone: The read falls 3 residues short of the CDR3 end, and the missing part is taken from the germline J gene. The V gene is TRBV19, the J gene TRBJ2-4; no definite D call. The CDR3 contains 12 residues. The V gene's germline CDR1 is LNHDA and CDR2 SQIVND (reference sequence). The CDR3 reads CASSIDSYGQYF. The CDR3 DNA, read in part, is TGTGCCAGTAGTATAGACTCCTATGGT.

Worth noting for this clone: The CDR3 is cut off 3 residues early in the read; its end comes from the germline J gene. The chain combines TRBV19 with TRBJ2-7; 10 bases line up with TRBD1. The CDR3 is made up of 15 amino acids. V gave up 3 bases and J gave up 5 bases; unmatched junction bases: 7. Germline V gene sequence: CDR1 LNHDA, CDR2 SQIVND (reference sequence). The DNA read from the CDR3 is TGTGCCAGTAGTATTCCTGGGACAGGGGTCCACGAG. It codes for CASSIPGTGVHE. In full, the CDR3 reads CASSIPGTGVHEQYF.

On this clone: The missing CDR3 end, 3 residues past where the read stops, is filled in from the germline J gene. This chain connects TRBV19 to TRBJ2-7, with 9 positions matching TRBD1. V was pared by 5 bases and J by 2 bases, with 7 bases of the junction left unmatched. The CDR3 loop spans 15 amino acids. Germline V CDR1 and CDR2: LNHDA, SQIVND (reference sequence). CDR3 amino acids: CASSSRQGGTYEQYF. The CDR3 DNA, read in part, is TGTGCCAGTAGTTCTCGACAGGGGGGAACCTACGAG.

In the case of this clone: The read terminates 3 residues before the CDR3 end, so the remaining end is supplied by the germline J gene. The chain carries TRBV29-1 and TRBJ1-3, with 9 bases fitting TRBD1. The germline V gene has CDR1 SQVTM and CDR2 ANQGSEA. Trimming took 7 bases from V and 4 from J; bases not matched to a gene: 5. The CDR3 sequence is 13 residues long. CDR3 protein: CSARTGEGNTIYF. The DNA read from the CDR3 is TGCAGCGCTCGGACAGGGGAAGGAAACACC. The full variable domain, rest sourced from reference TRBV29-1 and TRBJ1-3, is SAVISQKPSRDICQRGTSLTIQCQVDSQVTMMFWYRQQPGQSLTLIATANQGSEATYESGFVIDKFPISRPNLTFSTLTVSNMSPEDSSIYLCSARTGEGNTIYFGEGSWLTVV.

Concerning this clone: The read ends 3 residues shy of where the CDR3 ends; the end is completed using the germline J gene. V gene TRBV19 combines with J gene TRBJ1-1; 7 nucleotides align to TRBD1. The CDR3 loop spans 13 amino acids. Germline V gives CDR1 LNHDA, CDR2 SQIVND (reference sequence). The ends lost 5 bases at V and 3 bases at J; junction bases unmatched: 3. This CDR3 is CASSDTGDTEAFF. The CDR3 bases that were read are TGTGCCAGTAGTGACACAGGGGACACTGAA.

For this clone: The CDR3 end lies 3 residues beyond the end of the read and is filled in from the germline J gene. The chain is built from TRBV19 and TRBJ2-3, with D possibly being TRBD1 (5 bases). Germline V gives CDR1 LNHDA, CDR2 SQIVND (reference sequence). V lost 8 bases to trimming and J lost 0 bases, with 12 bases between them. The CDR3 runs to 14 residues. The CDR3 reads CASAGSWSTDTQYF. The part of the CDR3 DNA that was read is TGTGCCAGTGCAGGGTCGTGGAGCACAGATACG. Filled out from reference TRBV19 and TRBJ2-3, the complete variable domain reads DGGITQSPKYLFRKEGQNVTLSCEQNLNHDAMYWYRQDPGQGLRLIYYSQIVNDFQKGDIAEGYSVSREKKESFPLTVTSAQKNPTAFYLCASAGSWSTDTQYFGPGTRLTVL.

A note on this clone: The sequence runs out 3 residues before the end of the CDR3; the remainder is reconstructed from the germline J gene. J is TRBJ1-5 and V is TRBV5-5, with 8 nucleotides matching TRBD1. The CDR3 runs to 15 residues. Germline lookup yields CDR1 SGHKS and CDR2 YYEKEE (reference sequence). Trimming at V came to 0 bases and at J to 6 bases, leaving 5 bases not matched to a gene. CDR3 DNA (partial): TGTGCCAGCAGCTTGGTGACAGGGGCGACTCAGCCC. Translating it yields CASSLVTGATQP. The complete CDR3 sequence is CASSLVTGATQPQHF.

With respect to this clone: The CDR3 end falls 3 residues outside the read, so it is completed with the germline J gene. The chain links TRBV30 to TRBJ1-5, with no clear D. In germline, CDR1 is GTSNPN, CDR2 SVGIG (reference sequence). Trimming cost V 0 bases and J 7 bases, with 10 bases left between them. This CDR3 is 13 amino acids long. CDR3 sequence reads: CAWSVQGGQPQHF. The part of the CDR3 DNA that was read is TGTGCCTGGAGTGTACAAGGAGGGCAGCCC.